Listed here are 27 T cell receptor beta chains from one sample, sequenced in a study of shared clonotypes between healthy human individuals. The repertoire was sequenced with immunoSEQ multiplex PCR; TCRdb's copy has only in-frame clones and lacks some. The repertoire holds more than 900,000 clones, with around 78% as singletons. The specimen sequenced was memory CD4+ T cells from PBMCs. Subset defined: CD45RA-negative fraction. The receptors come from a man younger than 30 in good health. Some clones in this sample may be carry-over from other donors' samples.

Note on this clone: A far larger clone is only one base removed, so a read error is likely. The chain recombines TRBV25-1 with TRBJ2-7; D gene ambiguous. V lost 1 base to trimming and J lost 6 bases, with 16 bases between them. The CDR3 spans 15 residues. Germline V gene lookup returns CDR1 MGHDK and CDR2 SYGVNS. The CDR3 loop reads CASSESGRWACEQYF. The CDR3 DNA is TGTGCCAGCAGTGAATCCGGTCGATGGGCCTGCGAGCAGTACTTC.

The chain recombines TRBV7-9 with TRBJ1-2; 9 nucleotides align to TRBD1. The J segment lost 5 bases and the V segment lost 6 bases, leaving 4 bases of the junction unmatched. Germline CDR1 reads SEHNR; CDR2 reads FQNEAQ (reference sequence). This CDR3 is 13 amino acids long. The CDR3, as DNA: TGTGCCAGCAGGCCCGGGACAGGGTATGGCTACACCTTC. This encodes CASRPGTGYGYTF.

The chain combines TRBV4-2 with TRBJ1-4; D gene ambiguous. The CDR3 has 17 amino acids. Trimming stripped 0 bases from V and 2 bases from J, with 13 bases between. Germline V gene lookup returns CDR1 LGHNA and CDR2 YNFKEQ. The CDR3 region is CASSQEARALTNEKLFF. CDR3 bases: TGTGCCAGCAGCCAAGAGGCCCGGGCCTTGACTAATGAAAAACTGTTTTTT.

This clone is a singleton in its sample. This sequence joins TRBV11-3 and TRBJ2-2, with D hard to call. The CDR3 is 16 residues long. Trimming cost V 1 base and J 0 bases, with 9 bases left between them. CDR1 SGHNT and CDR2 YENEEA come from the germline V gene. Here the CDR3 DNA reads TGTGCCAGCAGCTTAGCCTTCACCCCGAACACCGGGGAGCTGTTTTTT. As protein: CASSLAFTPNTGELFF.

The chain is built from TRBV4-3 and TRBJ2-7; D not resolved. The V gene's germline CDR1 is LGHNA and CDR2 YSLEER. This CDR3 spans 15 amino acids. Trimming stripped 0 bases from V and 3 bases from J, with 12 bases between. CDR3 residues: CASSQDSGAYYEQYF. In DNA form, the CDR3 reads TGCGCCAGCAGCCAAGATTCCGGCGCCTACTACGAGCAGTACTTC.

The genes are TRBV4-1 and TRBJ1-1; 8 bases align to TRBD1. V was clipped by 4 bases and J by 3 bases; unmatched bases: 7. This CDR3 is built from 15 residues. Germline loops: CDR1 MGHRA, CDR2 YSYEKL. DNA for the CDR3: TGCGCCAGCAGCCTCAGGGGGCGAGTAGACACTGAAGCTTTCTTT. It codes for CASSLRGRVDTEAFF.

This clone was recorded only once. The J gene is TRBJ2-5, the V gene TRBV28; D ambiguous. Germline V lookup: CDR1 MDHEN, CDR2 SYDVKM. The CDR3 consists of 14 residues. Trimming pared 3 bases from V and 2 bases from J, leaving 10 bases between. CDR3 protein: CASSFRILQETQYF. For the CDR3, the DNA is TGTGCCAGCAGTTTTCGAATATTGCAAGAGACCCAGTACTTC.

The chain uses TRBV2 and TRBJ2-3; 7 nucleotides align to TRBD2. This CDR3 has 14 amino acids. V lost 7 bases to trimming and J lost 4 bases; unmatched junction nucleotides: 8. CDR1 and CDR2 from the germline V gene are SNHLY and FYNNEI. Written as DNA, the CDR3 is TGTGCCAGCACTCGCGGGAGTAGGGCAGATACGCAGTATTTT. This codes for CASTRGSRADTQYF.

As regards this clone: A far larger clone differs by one base, so this is likely a read error. This chain links TRBV30 with TRBJ1-4; D not certain. CDR3 length equals 13 residues. Germline V lookup: CDR1 GTSNPN, CDR2 SVGIG (reference sequence). Written as DNA, the CDR3 is TGTGCCTGGAGTGAAGGGTTGGAGGAAAAATTGCTTTTT. As protein: CAWSEGLEEKLLF.

In this sample, this clone turned up many times. V is TRBV7-2 and J is TRBJ1-3, with D perhaps matching TRBD1 (5 bases). The CDR3 is 14 amino acids. Trimming pared 1 base from V and 5 bases from J, leaving 9 bases between. The germline gives CDR1 SGHTA, CDR2 FQGNSA. CDR3 DNA: TGTGCCAGCAGCTTAGTGCAGGGACGAAACACCATATATTTT. Protein sequence: CASSLVQGRNTIYF.

The chain employs TRBV7-9 and TRBJ2-1; D might be TRBD1 (6 bases). The V gene lost 0 bases and the J gene lost 14 bases, with 11 bases spanning the gap. Germline-derived CDR1 and CDR2 are SEHNR and FQNEAQ (reference sequence). This CDR3 contains 12 residues. The chain's CDR3 is CASSLADSGEFF. The CDR3 DNA reads as TGTGCCAGCAGCTTAGCGGACAGTGGAGAGTTCTTC.

With regard to this clone: An end of the junction differs from the germline gene, which may be a read error. The rearrangement links TRBV2 to TRBJ1-2, with 7 bases aligning to TRBD1. The germline gives CDR1 SNHLY, CDR2 FYNNEI. The CDR3 spans 15 residues. CDR3: CASSDSLAGTEILHF. In DNA, the CDR3 is TGTGCCAGCAGTGATTCCCTGGCGGGGACAGAGATACTACACTTC.

This clone appeared a single time. DNA of the CDR3: TGTGCCAGCAACAGGGGATACAATGAGCAGTTCTTC. Protein product: CASNRGYNEQFF. The chain employs TRBV6-1 and TRBJ2-1; 7 positions agree with TRBD1. CDR1 is MNHNS, CDR2 SASEGT, per germline. V lost 7 bases, J lost 4 bases, and 1 base stayed unmatched. The CDR3 is 12 residues long.

This clone was seen only a few times. V gene TRBV6-6 combines with J gene TRBJ2-7, with TRBD1 matching over 8 bases. V was clipped by 4 bases and J by 3 bases; unmatched bases: 2. CDR3 length: 13 amino acids. The germline CDR1 and CDR2 sequences are MNHNY and SVGAGI (reference sequence). The CDR3 DNA reads TGTGCCAGCAGTTTCGACAGGGGCTACGAGCAGTACTTC. The encoded protein is CASSFDRGYEQYF.

CDR3 sequence (DNA): TGTGCCAGCAGTGATTGGGGTTCCACTGAAGCTTTCTTT. It translates to CASSDWGSTEAFF. The gene calls are TRBV2 and TRBJ1-1; D remains ambiguous. The CDR3 spans 13 residues. Trimming pared 3 bases from V and 4 bases from J, leaving 9 bases between. Germline assignment: CDR1 SNHLY and CDR2 FYNNEI. Full variable domain (rest looked up from reference TRBV2 and TRBJ1-1): EPEVTQTPSHQVTQMGQEVILRCVPISNHLYFYWYRQILGQKVEFLVSFYNNEISEKSEIFDDQFSVERPDGSNFTLKIRSTKLEDSAMYFCASSDWGSTEAFFGQGTRLTVV.

This clone was recorded once. CDR3 bases: TGTGCCAGCAGCCAACGGAGGGGCGATGAAAAACTGTTTTTT. This translates into CASSQRRGDEKLFF. The chain joins TRBV7-8 to TRBJ1-4; TRBD1 is a possible D gene (5 bases). With 5 bases removed from V and 6 bases from J, the gap between germline ends came to 13 bases. Germline values: CDR1 SGHVS, CDR2 FQNEAQ. The CDR3 totals 14 residues. Full variable domain (remainder filled in from reference TRBV7-8 and TRBJ1-4): GAGVSQSPRYKVAKRGQDVALRCDPISGHVSLFWYQQALGQGPEFLTYFQNEAQLDKSGLPSDRFFAERPEGSVSTLKIQRTQQEDSAVYLCASSQRRGDEKLFFGSGTQLSVL.

The table lists this clone with a count of one. Other DNA sequences in the same sample also yield this CDR3. The rearrangement links TRBV28 to TRBJ1-2; 8 bases are shared with TRBD1. V lost 6 bases, J lost 3 bases, and 3 bases stayed unmatched. There are 13 residues in the CDR3. The germline V gene encodes CDR1 MDHEN and CDR2 SYDVKM. CDR3 in DNA: TGTGCCAGCAGCAAACAGGGGGACTATGGCTACACCTTC. As protein: CASSKQGDYGYTF.

This clone was found a few times. This chain uses TRBV5-1 with TRBJ2-6; 7 bases fit TRBD1. Germline CDR1 reads SGHRS; CDR2 reads YFSETQ. J was trimmed by 2 bases and V by 0 bases; bases with no gene match: 8. The CDR3 length is 18 residues. CDR3 coding DNA: TGCGCCAGCAGCTTGGGGCCAGGGGGAAATCCTGGGGCCAACGTCCTGACTTTC. This encodes CASSLGPGGNPGANVLTF.

This clone appeared many times. The identical CDR3 is also encoded by other nucleotide sequences in the sample. V usage is TRBV19 and J usage is TRBJ1-1; TRBD1 might be the D (5 bases). CDR1 and CDR2 from the germline V gene are LNHDA and SQIVND (reference sequence). V was trimmed by 6 bases and J by 5 bases, leaving 16 bases between them. There are 14 residues in the CDR3. In DNA, the CDR3 is TGTGCCAGTAGCCTAGGGGCCTTAGGGACTGAAGCTTTCTTT. This sequence encodes CASSLGALGTEAFF. The entire variable domain, with the rest obtained from reference TRBV19 and TRBJ1-1, is as follows: DGGITQSPKYLFRKEGQNVTLSCEQNLNHDAMYWYRQDPGQGLRLIYYSQIVNDFQKGDIAEGYSVSREKKESFPLTVTSAQKNPTAFYLCASSLGALGTEAFFGQGTRLTVV.

The rearrangement links TRBV4-1 to TRBJ1-2; 10 nucleotides align to TRBD1. The V gene end was trimmed by 1 base and the J gene end by 2 bases; junction bases not matched to a gene: 7. There are 17 residues in the CDR3. Germline V lookup: CDR1 MGHRA, CDR2 YSYEKL. The DNA of the CDR3 is TGCGCCAGCAGCCAAGGTTCTTCGGGACAGGGGAACTATGGCTACACCTTC. Its translation is CASSQGSSGQGNYGYTF.

DNA for the CDR3: TGCGCCAGCAGCCAGATCGGGCGGGAGACCCAGTACTTC. Its protein product is CASSQIGRETQYF. The chain carries TRBV4-1 and TRBJ2-5, with D unresolved. There are 13 residues in the CDR3. V was shortened by 3 bases and J by 5 bases, with 10 bases between the two germline ends. Germline CDR1 reads MGHRA; CDR2 reads YSYEKL.

Turning to this clone: Different DNA sequences within this sample yield the same CDR3. The chain is built from TRBV7-8 and TRBJ2-1; 8 bases fit TRBD2. Germline assignment: CDR1 SGHVS and CDR2 FQNEAQ. V lost 4 bases and J lost 10; bases outside the gene matches: 6. CDR3 length: 13 amino acids. CDR3 nucleotides: TGTGCCAGCAGCTCCTTAGCGGGACGGGAGCAGTTCTTC. Translated, it gives CASSSLAGREQFF.

This clone was seen a single time. The gene calls are TRBV7-9 and TRBJ2-1, with 13 nucleotides matching TRBD2. This CDR3 spans 17 amino acids. From germline, CDR1 is SEHNR and CDR2 FQNEAQ (reference sequence). V lost 7 bases and J lost 8; bases outside the gene matches: 14. The CDR3 spells CASITVVGTSGVDEQFF. As DNA, the CDR3 is TGTGCCAGCATCACCGTGGTCGGGACTAGCGGGGTTGATGAGCAGTTCTTC.

V gene TRBV30 combines with J gene TRBJ1-6; perhaps TRBD1 as D (6 bases). CDR1 is GTSNPN, CDR2 SVGIG, per germline (reference sequence). V lost 3 bases and J 10 bases, leaving 13 bases between the germline ends. This CDR3 spans 13 amino acids. The CDR3 DNA sequence: TGTGCCTGGAGAGACTTAGGGGGGTCACCCCTCCACTTT. This gives the protein CAWRDLGGSPLHF.

Ten or more counts support this clone. The chain links TRBV29-1 to TRBJ1-1; no firm D call. Germline-derived CDR1 and CDR2 are SQVTM and ANQGSEA. The CDR3 length is 13 residues. Trimming removed 4 bases at V and 1 base at J, with 10 bases between. The CDR3 sequence is CSVGHGPNTEAFF. The CDR3, as DNA: TGCAGCGTTGGCCACGGACCGAACACTGAAGCTTTCTTT.

There are a few counts of this clone. The gene calls are TRBV10-3 and TRBJ1-1, with D maybe TRBD1 (6 bases). The CDR3 covers 15 residues. V was trimmed by 9 bases and J by 2 bases, leaving 19 bases between them. Germline CDR1 ENHRY, CDR2 SYGVKD. The CDR3 reads CAISGQGKGNTEAFF. The CDR3 coding sequence is TGTGCCATTTCGGGACAAGGGAAGGGCAACACTGAAGCTTTCTTT.

The chain couples TRBV28 to TRBJ2-6; the D gene is possibly TRBD2 (5 bases). Germline CDR1 MDHEN, CDR2 SYDVKM. Between the trimmed V and J ends, which lost 4 bases and 3 bases, there was a span of 10 bases. This CDR3 comprises 15 residues. CDR3 residues: CASSSAGGGANVLTF. DNA of the CDR3: TGTGCCAGCAGTTCCGCGGGCGGTGGGGCCAACGTCCTGACTTTC. Filled out from reference TRBV28 and TRBJ2-6, the complete variable domain reads DVKVTQSSRYLVKRTGEKVFLECVQDMDHENMFWYRQDPGLGLRLIYFSYDVKMKEKGDIPEGYSVSREKKERFSLILESASTNQTSMYLCASSSAGGGANVLTFGAGSRLTVL.